This entry is about one T cell receptor (beta chain). It has no known antigen specificity. Per-base qualities were not stored, and no clone one base away is much larger. The trim is 4 bases for V and 0 bases for J, with a gap of 10 bases between the germline ends. The germline V gene encodes CDR1 SGHNT and CDR2 YYREEE (reference sequence). The CDR3 has 14 amino acids, counting the end cysteine and phenylalanine. The DNA shown is the 42-base CDR3, in frame from base 1. The data were obtained in a study of graft-versus-host responses after intestinal transplantation (dated by TCRdb to the early 2020s). General notes on the study: The transplants that recipients got were multivisceral, liver-intestinal, or isolated intestinal. Donor T cell macrochimerism was defined as a peak of at least 4% donor T cells among recipient peripheral blood mononuclear cells. Anti-thymocyte globulin induction was given to all recipients, followed by maintenance tacrolimus and steroids for roughly 3 years. To identify alloreactive clones, pre-transplant mixed lymphocyte reaction products were sequenced and then compared with unstimulated pre-transplant donor and recipient T cells. Of the 20 to 30 intestinal transplant recipients enrolled in the cohort, one of whom was a retransplant, 3 patients without pretransplant specimens were excluded. Instead of going to the commercial service, samples from three later patients were sequenced in-house on an Illumina MiSeq and processed with MiXCR. After intestinal transplantation, graft-versus-host and host-versus-graft alloreactive T cell clones in the graft, circulation and bone marrow were tracked using bulk TCR-beta CDR3 sequencing. Beyond this particular receptor, the publication reports: Patients with donor T cell macrochimerism had high GvH to HvG T cell clonal ratios in their allografts. GvH clones were detected in recipient bone marrow, and some of these GvH clones were observed earlier in ileal mucosa or blood, consistent with an intestinal mucosal origin. Conclusions were limited by the relatively low number and heterogeneity of intestinal transplant patients. Early after transplant, peak levels of circulating GvH clones were found to be associated with declines in HvG clones.

The library was made by the immunoSEQ multiplex PCR assay. For most patients, genomic DNA was isolated with the Qiagen DNeasy Blood and Tissue Kit and sent frozen to Adaptive Biotechnologies for TCR sequencing. For most patients, high-throughput TCR-beta CDR3 sequencing of genomic DNA was performed by Adaptive Biotechnologies. In the authors' own workflow: TCR sequencing data for approximately 19 patients were retrieved from Adaptive's ImmunoSEQ software; a few other patients were processed with MiXCR and VDJtools. To correct CD4 versus CD8 sorting errors, sequences present in both subsets at a frequency ratio below 5:1 were removed. CDR3 nucleotide sequences shared between donor and recipient were removed because their origin could not be assigned. To count as alloreactive, a clone needed at least 2-fold expansion over unstimulated cells and a minimum CFSE-low frequency of 0.002% (template counts) or 0.001% (read counts). A clone was considered mappable if detected in the sequenced pre-transplant spleen, lymph node, or MLR CFSE-low populations of the donor or recipient. The cumulative frequency of alloreactive clones was calculated as a percentage of all sequences, weighted by copy number. As stored in TCRdb, this immuneACCESS dataset retains in-frame rearrangements with V and J assigned. A fraction of the clones does not appear; measured against another copy, unresolved V genes explain less than half of the discrepancy, and the remainder lacks a known reason. D and trimming come from the DNA, and the V and J calls and clone size come from that table. Counted in this sample were about 92,000 clones; approximately 90% of them appeared once. The ten largest clones add up to approximately 6% of the sample.

The time point tag for this specimen amounts to: cells obtained before transplantation from donor or recipient. CD3+CD4+ and CD3+CD8+ populations were FACS-sorted from unstimulated pre-transplant donor and recipient cells taken from spleen or lymph nodes. The V gene is TRBV5-4 and the J gene is TRBJ1-1; matching of 6 bases hints at TRBD1 as the D gene. The sample here was unstimulated CD8+ T cells sorted from spleen or lymph node cells, taken before intestinal transplant. The TCR was taken from a human donor who received an intestinal transplant. The CDR3 amino acid sequence is: CASSKWTVNTEAFF. The nucleotides read TGTGCCAGCAGCAAATGGACAGTGAACACTGAAGCTTTCTTT.